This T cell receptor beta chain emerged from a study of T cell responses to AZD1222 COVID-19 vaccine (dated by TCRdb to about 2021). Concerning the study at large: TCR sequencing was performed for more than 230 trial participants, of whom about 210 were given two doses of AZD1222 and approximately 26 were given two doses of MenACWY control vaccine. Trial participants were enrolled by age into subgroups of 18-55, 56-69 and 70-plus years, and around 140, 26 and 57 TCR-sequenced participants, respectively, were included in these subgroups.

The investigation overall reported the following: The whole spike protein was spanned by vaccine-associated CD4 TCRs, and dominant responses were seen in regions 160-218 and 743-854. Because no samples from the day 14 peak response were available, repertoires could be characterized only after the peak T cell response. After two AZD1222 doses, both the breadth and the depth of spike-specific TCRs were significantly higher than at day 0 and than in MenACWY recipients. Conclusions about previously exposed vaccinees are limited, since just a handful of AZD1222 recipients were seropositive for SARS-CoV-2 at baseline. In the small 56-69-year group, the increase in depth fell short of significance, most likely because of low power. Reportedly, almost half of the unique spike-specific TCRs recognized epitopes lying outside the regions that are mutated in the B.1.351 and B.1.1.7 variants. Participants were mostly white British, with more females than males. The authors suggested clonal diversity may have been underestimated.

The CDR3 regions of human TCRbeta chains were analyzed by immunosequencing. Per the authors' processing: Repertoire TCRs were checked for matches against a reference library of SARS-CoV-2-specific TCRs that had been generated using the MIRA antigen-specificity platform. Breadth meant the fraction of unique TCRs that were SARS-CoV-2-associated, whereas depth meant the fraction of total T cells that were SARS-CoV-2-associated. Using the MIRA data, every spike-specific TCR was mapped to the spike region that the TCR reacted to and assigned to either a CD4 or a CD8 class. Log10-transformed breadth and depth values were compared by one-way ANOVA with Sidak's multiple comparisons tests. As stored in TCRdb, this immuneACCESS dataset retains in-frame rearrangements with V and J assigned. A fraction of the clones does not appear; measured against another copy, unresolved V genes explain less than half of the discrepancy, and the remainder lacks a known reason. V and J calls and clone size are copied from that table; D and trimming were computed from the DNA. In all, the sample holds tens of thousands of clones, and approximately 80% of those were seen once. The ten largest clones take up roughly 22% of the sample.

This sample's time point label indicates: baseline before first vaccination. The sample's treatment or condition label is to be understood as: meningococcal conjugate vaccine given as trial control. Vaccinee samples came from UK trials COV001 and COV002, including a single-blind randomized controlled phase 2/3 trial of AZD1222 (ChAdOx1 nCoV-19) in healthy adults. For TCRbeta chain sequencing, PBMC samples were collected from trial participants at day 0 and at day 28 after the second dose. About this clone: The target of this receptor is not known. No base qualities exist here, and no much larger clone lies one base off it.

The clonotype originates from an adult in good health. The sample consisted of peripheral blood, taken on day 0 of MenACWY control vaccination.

The DNA is as follows: TGTGCCAGCAGCTTAGGGGCTTCCCGGGGCAATGAGCAGTTCTTC. It encodes CASSLGASRGNEQFF. This receptor chain uses TRBV7-9 and TRBJ2-1; the D gene is perhaps TRBD2, on 5 matching bases. Via the germline V gene (reference sequence), CDR1 is SEHNR and CDR2 FQNEAQ. Measured from the cysteine to the phenylalanine, the CDR3 is 15 residues long. CDR3 DNA only is kept here, 45 bases in frame from base 1. V gives up 1 base and J gives up 6 bases, and the segment between their germline ends measures 13 bases.